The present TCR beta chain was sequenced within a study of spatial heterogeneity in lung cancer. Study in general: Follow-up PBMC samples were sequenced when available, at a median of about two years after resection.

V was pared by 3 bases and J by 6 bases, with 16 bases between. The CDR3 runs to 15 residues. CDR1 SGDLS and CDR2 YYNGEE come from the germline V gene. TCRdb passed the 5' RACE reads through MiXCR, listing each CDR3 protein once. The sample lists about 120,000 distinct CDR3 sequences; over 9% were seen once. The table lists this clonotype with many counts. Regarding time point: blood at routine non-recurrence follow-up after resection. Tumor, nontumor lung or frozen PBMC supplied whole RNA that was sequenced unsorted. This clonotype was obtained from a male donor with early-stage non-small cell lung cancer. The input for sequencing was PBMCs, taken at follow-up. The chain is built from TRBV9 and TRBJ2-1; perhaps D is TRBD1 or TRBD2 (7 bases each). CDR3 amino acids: CASSGGRGRVNEQFF. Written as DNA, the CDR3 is TGTGCCAGCAGCGGAGGGAGGGGGCGCGTCAATGAGCAGTTCTTC.